This TCR beta chain was identified during a study of CXCR3-negative and CXCR3-positive naive CD8 T cells. About this clonotype itself: Its cognate antigen is unknown.

The CDR3 is 13 amino acids. Germline CDR1 and CDR2: ENHRY and SYGVKD. Findings and limits, study-wide: Compared with CXCR3-negative naive cells, CXCR3-positive naive cells showed more hydrophobic TRB CDR3s.

All TRB cDNA libraries came from 5' RACE performed with UMI labels. Following a re-call of the 5' RACE reads, TCRdb has one entry per CDR3 protein and lacks DNA. Its table lists 55,000 to 75,000 distinct CDR3 sequences. The TCR comes from a human donor in good health. Some clones in this sample may be carry-over from other donors' samples. This chain links TRBV10-3 with TRBJ1-2. Sequenced sample: naive CXCR3+ CD8+ T cells from blood. Subset specified: CD45RO-CCR7+CD27+CD95- naive CD8+ T cells expressing CXCR3 (TNR3+). The CDR3 loop is CAISEPAGYGYTF.